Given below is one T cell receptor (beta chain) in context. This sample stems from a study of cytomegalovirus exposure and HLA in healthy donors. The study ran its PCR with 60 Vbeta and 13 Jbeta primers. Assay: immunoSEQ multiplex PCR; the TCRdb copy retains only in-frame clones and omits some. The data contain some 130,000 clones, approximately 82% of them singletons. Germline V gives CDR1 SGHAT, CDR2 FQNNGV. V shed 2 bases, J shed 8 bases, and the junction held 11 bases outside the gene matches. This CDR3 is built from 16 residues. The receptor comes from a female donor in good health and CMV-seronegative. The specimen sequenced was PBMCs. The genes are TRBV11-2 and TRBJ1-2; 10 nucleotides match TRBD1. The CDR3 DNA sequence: TGTGCCAGCAGCTTATACGGACAGGGGGACCTGGGAGGCTACACCTTC. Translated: CASSLYGQGDLGGYTF.